Included here is one T cell receptor (beta chain) sequence, with context. Its antigen is unknown. The time point: blood 2 weeks post-SBRT. Treatment reported: 15 Gy SBRT to primary tumor, nephrectomy 4 weeks later. Radiation-treated patients gave blood at baseline, week 2 and week 4. The tumor was a clear cell renal cell carcinoma. The data originate from a study of radiation and T cells in renal cell carcinoma. The CDR3 runs 13 residues. Deletions cut 2 bases from V and 4 bases from J, with 8 bases between. Germline lookup yields CDR1 MNHNS and CDR2 SASEGT. Overall study results and limits: Baseline intratumoral clonotype presence is unknown without pretreatment biopsies. In blood, top tumor clones expanded by 2 weeks, shrinking by 4.

The assay was immunoSEQ multiplex PCR, and TCRdb's table has in-frame clones only and misses some. Found here are around 130,000 clones, roughly four fifths of them singletons; the top ten hold less than 2.5%. Sequenced here: blood, sampled from a patient whose treatment included radiotherapy and nephrectomy. The chain links TRBV6-1 to TRBJ1-2; D is possibly TRBD1 (5 bases). This sequence was found in a woman aged 60 to 75 with renal cell carcinoma. CDR3 sequence reads: CASSEITGYGYTF. For the CDR3, the DNA is TGTGCCAGCAGTGAAATAACAGGCTATGGCTACACCTTC.